The 19 T cell receptor beta chains below were found in one sample sequenced in a study of CD8+ T cells in alopecia areata (dated by TCRdb to the late 2010s). Pooled mouse cutaneous lymph node cells were stained for CD4, CD8alpha, NKG2D, NKG2ACE and other markers and were then sorted on a BD Influx. The library relied on the immunoSEQ multiplex PCR assay. For TCR sequencing, RNA was extracted from every sample and reverse transcribed into cDNA to serve as template. TCRdb re-hosts the immuneACCESS table, in-frame sequences only. Its copies lack some clones; in the studies checked, an unresolved V gene accounts for under half of them, and the cause for the rest is not known. In this sample, about 19,000 clones appear, none counted once only. 31% of the sample belongs to the ten largest clones. Sequencing used CD8+ T cells sorted from a lymph node. The receptors originated from a C3H/HeJ mouse with alopecia areata. This mouse strain bears the MHC haplotype H2-k.

This clone was counted ten times or more. Mouse germline and gene names are used. The observed sequence ends 4 residues before the CDR3 terminus, with the missing tail filled in from the germline J gene. The chain couples TRBV13-3 to TRBJ2-3; 7 bases map to TRBD1. The CDR3 has 16 residues. The V segment lost 2 bases and the J segment 0 bases; nucleotides outside the gene matches: 6. Germline V gene data show CDR1 as NNHDY and CDR2 as SYVADS. The CDR3 DNA, read in part, is TGTGCCAGCAGTGACCTGGGACAGAATAGTGCAGAA. It yields the protein CASSDLGQNSAE. The entire CDR3 reads CASSDLGQNSAETLYF.

In regard to this clone: Each gene name is a mouse one. The read stops 4 residues short of the end of the CDR3; the missing end is completed from the germline J gene. The J gene is TRBJ1-2, the V gene TRBV13-1; 8 bases match TRBD1. Per the germline V gene, CDR1 is NSHNY and CDR2 is SYGAGN. The trim removed 5 bases at V and 4 bases at J, leaving 4 bases unmatched. There are 13 residues in the CDR3. The CDR3 loop reads CASRDRVGSDYTF. Partial CDR3 DNA: TGTGCCAGCAGGGACAGGGTGGGCTCC.

The sample holds a few counts of this clone. The germline and genes are mouse ones. The sequence runs out 4 residues before the end of the CDR3; the remainder is reconstructed from the germline J gene. This chain joins TRBV1 and TRBJ2-1; 9 bases are a match to TRBD1. CDR1 NSQYPW and CDR2 LRSPGD come from the germline V gene (reference sequence). J lost 3 bases, V lost 3 bases, and 3 bases had no gene match. The length of the CDR3 is 15 residues. The CDR3 protein is CTCSAQTGGYAEQFF. The DNA read from the CDR3 is TGCACCTGCAGTGCCCAGACAGGGGGCTATGCT.

This clone has just a few counts. Here the gene names and germline are mouse. Read data end 4 residues before the CDR3 end; the end is taken from the germline J gene. The V call is TRBV1, the J call TRBJ2-3; 10 nucleotides agree with TRBD2. Trimming removed 3 bases from V and 3 bases from J; junction bases left unmatched: 3. This CDR3 comprises 15 residues. Germline lookup yields CDR1 NSQYPW and CDR2 LRSPGD (reference sequence). The covered CDR3 bases are TGCACCTGCAGTGCGAGGGGACTGGGGGCAGAA. Protein: CTCSARGLGAE. The CDR3 reads in full as CTCSARGLGAETLYF.

This clone was observed a few times. Germline and genes: mouse. The read gets to within 4 residues of the CDR3 end, and the germline J gene fills in the rest. The chain employs TRBV19 and TRBJ1-4; D unresolved. Germline lookup yields CDR1 FNHDT and CDR2 SITEND (reference sequence). With 2 bases removed from V and 2 bases from J, the gap between germline ends came to 10 bases. This CDR3 is built from 15 residues. The CDR3 DNA, read in part, is TGTGCCAGCAGTATGGCTGGCCAATCCAACGAA. As protein: CASSMAGQSNE. The entire CDR3 protein reads CASSMAGQSNERLFF.

A note on this clone: Gene names denote mouse genes. The sequenced fragment ends 4 residues before the CDR3 boundary, so the rest is inferred from the germline J gene. V usage is TRBV1 and J usage is TRBJ2-3; TRBD2 matches 7 bases. V gave up 1 base and J gave up 3 bases; unmatched junction bases: 1. CDR3 length: 14 amino acids. CDR1 and CDR2 (germline): NSQYPW, LRSPGD (reference sequence). The CDR3 sequence is CTCSAGWGAETLYF. The sequenced part of the CDR3 DNA is TGCACCTGCAGTGCAGGCTGGGGGGCAGAA.

A remark on this clone: The gene names given are mouse names. The read ends 4 residues before the CDR3 terminus; that terminus is restored from the germline J gene. The rearrangement uses TRBV19 and TRBJ2-1, with 9 bases lining up with TRBD2. Per germline, CDR1 FNHDT and CDR2 SITEND (reference sequence). This CDR3 has 14 residues. Trimming cost V 4 bases and J 3 bases; bases outside gene matches: 2. The sequenced CDR3 bases are TGTGCCAGCAGTTTGGGGGGGCGCTATGCT. Protein product: CASSLGGRYA. The CDR3 in full is CASSLGGRYAEQFF.

This clone was detected a few times. The gene symbols are mouse symbols. The read terminates 4 residues ahead of where the CDR3 ends, so the germline J gene completes it. V and J are TRBV1 and TRBJ1-4; 9 nucleotides match TRBD1. Germline V gene lookup returns CDR1 NSQYPW and CDR2 LRSPGD (reference sequence). CDR3 size: 16 residues. After removal of 1 base from V and 0 bases from J, the junction contained 0 bases not matched to a gene. The CDR3 bases that were read are TGCACCTGCAGTGCAGGGACAGGGGTTTCCAACGAA. Protein: CTCSAGTGVSNE. The full-length CDR3 reads as CTCSAGTGVSNERLFF.

This clone was detected only a few times. The gene names given are mouse names. The read ends 4 residues before the CDR3 terminus; that terminus is restored from the germline J gene. The chain joins TRBV29 to TRBJ1-2; perhaps TRBD1 as D (5 bases). Trimming took off 3 bases at V and 2 bases at J, with 7 bases between the two ends. This CDR3 region has 13 residues. CDR1 MSHET and CDR2 SYDVDS come from the germline V gene. Here the CDR3 reads CASSFPGNSDYTF. The DNA read from the CDR3 is TGTGCTAGCAGTTTCCCAGGGAACTCC.

With regard to this clone: The database protein in TCRdb disagrees with the DNA translation at residue 10; the sequence shown here was translated from the DNA. Mouse gene names and germline throughout. The CDR3 extends 3 residues past the end of the read, so its final part is completed from the germline J gene. The chain joins TRBV13-2 to TRBJ1-6, with a tentative D call TRBD1 (6 bases). TRBJ1-6 is an ORF, with its function uncertain. V was shortened by 3 bases and J by 7 bases, with 8 bases between the two germline ends. This CDR3 region has 13 residues. CDR1 is NNHNN and CDR2 is SYGAGS in the germline V gene (reference sequence). The CDR3 DNA, read in part, is TGTGCCAGCGGTGCGGGACAAAATTCGCCC. This gives the protein CASGAGQNSP. The entire CDR3 is CASGAGQNSPLYF.

This clone came up a few times. Mouse gene names and germline throughout. The observed sequence ends 4 residues before the CDR3 terminus, with the missing tail filled in from the germline J gene. The chain is built from TRBV1 and TRBJ1-4, with TRBD1 as a possible D gene (6 bases). V was shortened by 0 bases and J by 0 bases, with 17 bases between the two germline ends. Germline CDR1 is NSQYPW and CDR2 is LRSPGD (reference sequence). The CDR3 totals 19 residues. CDR3 protein: CTCSADLWEGGISNERLFF. The sequenced CDR3 bases are TGCACCTGCAGTGCAGATCTTTGGGAAGGGGGAATTTCCAACGAA.

This clone was recorded a few times. Germline and genes: mouse. The sequenced fragment ends 4 residues before the CDR3 boundary, so the rest is inferred from the germline J gene. The chain is built from TRBV13-2 and TRBJ2-7; 10 positions agree with TRBD1. The CDR3 is 13 residues long. The germline CDR1 and CDR2 sequences are NNHNN and SYGAGS (reference sequence). CDR3 region: CASARDRGYEQYF. The CDR3 DNA, read in part, is TGTGCCAGCGCCCGGGACAGGGGATAT.

This clone was detected many times. Any gene name here is a mouse gene name. The read falls 4 residues short of the CDR3 end, and the missing part is taken from the germline J gene. This rearrangement joins TRBV1 to TRBJ2-7; 8 bases line up with TRBD1. In germline, CDR1 is NSQYPW, CDR2 LRSPGD (reference sequence). The CDR3 is made up of 13 amino acids. The CDR3 spells CTCSAGQGYEQYF. The CDR3 bases that were read are TGCACCTGCAGTGCAGGACAGGGGTAT.

This clone was detected only a few times. Mouse gene names apply. Read coverage stops 4 residues before the CDR3 terminus; the germline J gene supplies the remainder. This chain links TRBV1 with TRBJ2-1, with 9 positions matching TRBD1. The V and J ends lost 3 bases and 4 bases, in that order; junction bases with no gene match: 4. The CDR3 is made up of 15 amino acids. Germline CDR1 reads NSQYPW; CDR2 reads LRSPGD (reference sequence). The CDR3 here is CTCSARQGEYAEQFF. CDR3 DNA (partial): TGCACCTGCAGTGCGAGACAGGGGGAATATGCT.

Concerning this clone itself: The genes are named according to mouse. The read comes to an end 4 residues before the CDR3 does, leaving the germline J gene to fill in the end. The genes are TRBV13-3 and TRBJ2-2, with 9 bases matching TRBD2. The CDR3 loop spans 17 amino acids. V shed 0 bases, J shed 1 base, and the junction held 4 bases outside the gene matches. Germline V CDR1 and CDR2: NNHDY, SYVADS. The sequenced CDR3 bases are TGTGCCAGCAGTGATGTACTGGGGGGCGTAAACACCGGG. Translating it yields CASSDVLGGVNTG. The whole CDR3 reads CASSDVLGGVNTGQLYF.

This clone was picked up many times. These gene names are mouse names. Coverage ceases 4 residues before the CDR3 finishes, and the germline J gene fills in the end. V and J are TRBV13-3 and TRBJ1-4, with 9 bases lining up with TRBD1. The CDR3 runs to 17 residues. Germline V lookup: CDR1 NNHDY, CDR2 SYVADS. Trimming at V came to 4 bases and at J to 3 bases, leaving 10 bases not matched to a gene. CDR3 DNA (partial): TGTGCCAGCAGTCCCCGCTTCACAGGGGGCCCCAACGAA. Its protein is CASSPRFTGGPNE. The entire CDR3 is CASSPRFTGGPNERLFF.

This clone was recorded at least ten times. These gene names are mouse names. Read sequence stops 4 residues before the CDR3 end, and the germline J gene provides the missing end. The rearrangement joins TRBV13-3 to TRBJ1-1; TRBD1 matches 7 bases. The CDR3 is made up of 13 amino acids. Germline-derived CDR1 and CDR2 are NNHDY and SYVADS. The sequenced part of the CDR3 DNA is TGTGCCAGCAGTGGGTCACAGGGGAGA. Its translation: CASSGSQGR. The whole CDR3 protein is CASSGSQGREVFF.

This clone came up many times. Gene names denote mouse genes. The observed sequence ends 4 residues before the CDR3 terminus, with the missing tail filled in from the germline J gene. The chain links TRBV13-3 to TRBJ2-7; D gene uncertain. This CDR3 is built from 13 residues. Trimming shortened V by 2 bases and J by 0 bases, and 6 bases separated the two germline ends. The germline V gene has CDR1 NNHDY and CDR2 SYVADS. CDR3 residues: CASSDDNSYEQYF. The sequenced part of the CDR3 DNA is TGTGCCAGCAGTGACGACAACTCCTAT.

Notes on this clone: Germline and genes here are mouse. Sequencing ends 4 residues short of the CDR3 end; the germline J gene provides the rest. The chain recombines TRBV13-1 with TRBJ2-3; the match to TRBD2 covers 13 bases. The V and J ends lost 0 bases and 3 bases, in that order; junction bases with no gene match: 4. The CDR3 contains 17 residues. Germline CDR1 is NSHNY and CDR2 is SYGAGN. CDR3 DNA, as far as it was read: TGTGCCAGCAGTGATGGGACTGGGGGGGCGCGGGCAGAA. This sequence encodes CASSDGTGGARAE. The entire CDR3 protein is CASSDGTGGARAETLYF.